Listed here are 6 T cell receptor beta chains from one sample, sequenced in a study of cytomegalovirus exposure and HLA in healthy donors. Profiled with immunoSEQ multiplex PCR; TCRdb holds only in-frame clones, not every one. There are tens of thousands of clones in the sample; more than 85% occur only once, and around 7% lies in the top ten. The specimen sequenced was PBMCs. All receptors derive from a woman aged 18-35 years in good health and CMV-seropositive.

This chain uses TRBV6-1 with TRBJ2-5; TRBD2 aligns across 9 bases. The CDR3 is 17 amino acids. Germline V gene sequence: CDR1 MNHNS, CDR2 SASEGT. V gave up 2 bases and J gave up 1 base; unmatched junction bases: 8. CDR3 protein: CASSELAGLGGQETQYF. DNA of the CDR3: TGTGCCAGCAGTGAACTAGCGGGGTTGGGGGGCCAAGAGACCCAGTACTTC.

The J gene is TRBJ2-5, the V gene TRBV7-3; 7 bases are a match to TRBD2. Germline-derived CDR1 and CDR2 are SGHTA and FQGTGA. This CDR3 has 14 amino acids. V dropped 3 bases and J dropped 5; count of bases not matched to a gene: 6. DNA for the CDR3: TGTGCCAGCAGCTTCGGTCGGGGAGGGGAGACCCAGTACTTC. This translates into CASSFGRGGETQYF.

The genes are TRBV4-3 and TRBJ2-2, with 9 nucleotides matching TRBD1. CDR1 and CDR2 (germline): LGHNA, YSLEER. The J segment lost 4 bases and the V segment lost 1 base, leaving 4 bases of the junction unmatched. The CDR3 contains 16 residues. The CDR3 loop reads CASSQAWTGVTGELFF. CDR3 nucleotides: TGCGCCAGCAGCCAAGCCTGGACAGGGGTCACCGGGGAGCTGTTTTTT.

The sample holds a few counts of this clone. The V and J genes are TRBV27 and TRBJ1-3, with D maybe TRBD1 (6 bases). CDR1 and CDR2 from the germline V gene are MNHEY and SMNVEV (reference sequence). The CDR3 contains 15 residues. The V end lost 5 bases, the J end lost 0 bases, and 11 bases lay between the germline ends. The CDR3 is CASSQHRDSGNTIYF. In nucleotides, the CDR3 is TGTGCCAGCAGTCAACACAGGGACTCTGGAAACACCATATATTTT.

The chain combines TRBV4-2 with TRBJ2-6, with D perhaps TRBD2 (7 bases). Trimming removed 4 bases from V and 4 bases from J, with 11 bases in between. CDR1 is LGHNA and CDR2 is YNFKEQ in the germline V gene. The CDR3 is made up of 15 amino acids. CDR3 DNA: TGTGCCAGCAGCCTGTCGGGGGGCGGGGCCAACGTCCTGACTTTC. Protein product: CASSLSGGGANVLTF.

This clone showed up just once. The rearrangement joins TRBV7-9 to TRBJ2-3; a possible D gene is TRBD1 (5 bases). V lost 1 base and J 9 bases, leaving 11 bases between the germline ends. CDR1 and CDR2 from the germline V gene are SEHNR and FQNEAQ (reference sequence). The length of the CDR3 is 13 residues. This CDR3 is CASSLVTGYTQYF. As DNA, the CDR3 is TGTGCCAGCAGCTTAGTAACAGGCTACACGCAGTATTTT.